This TCR beta chain is drawn from a study of response to subunit inactivated influenza vaccine. Study-level findings and limits: The authors suggested that few new T cells are recruited per seasonal influenza vaccination.

V lost 2 bases and J 2 bases, leaving 10 bases between the germline ends. The length of the CDR3 is 14 residues. Germline V gives CDR1 SGHTA, CDR2 FQGNSA. This clonotype came up many times. The antigen remains undetermined. TCRdb redid the calling of the RT-PCR reads with MiXCR, one entry per CDR3 protein. The sample shows fewer than 800,000 distinct CDR3 sequences, roughly 14% of them seen only once. The receptor was derived from a man over 45 who received an inactivated influenza vaccine. The V call is TRBV7-2, the J call TRBJ2-7; TRBD1 is a possible D gene (5 bases). Specimen: PBMCs from blood, collected approximately 12 days after vaccination. As DNA, the CDR3 is TGTGCCAGCAGCTTATCAGGGATAACCTACGAGCAGTACTTC. Residues: CASSLSGITYEQYF.